These T cell receptor beta chains were read from a single sample in a study of post-analysis software for immune sequencing data. Using its own MiXCR run on the PCR reads, TCRdb lists one record per CDR3 protein. There are roughly 430,000 distinct CDR3 sequences in the sample; 35% to 45% occur only once, and 6% to 9% lies in the top ten. The sample was blood. The receptors derive from a girl aged 2 to 9 with multiple sclerosis. Both conserved end residues are part of each CDR3. Each record gives: J gene, clone size, V gene, CDR3 length, D gene, CDR3 DNA, CDR3 protein. The D gene is left open where the match is weak. The size field is filled for only some rows; it gives once, few, many or a size class.

j_gene: TRBJ2-7
abundance: few
v_gene: TRBV9
len: 14
d_gene: TRBD2
CDR3nt: TGTGCCAGCAGCGTAGGGGGGGGAGGCTACGAGCAGTACTTC
CDR3aa: CASSVGGGGYEQYF

j_gene: TRBJ1-5
abundance: once
v_gene: TRBV30
len: 12
d_gene: .
CDR3nt: TGTGCCTGGGGCAGACCCAATCAGCCCCAGCATTTT
CDR3aa: CAWGRPNQPQHF

j_gene: TRBJ1-1
abundance: .
v_gene: TRBV7-8
len: 13
d_gene: .
CDR3nt: TGTGCCAGCAGCACACAGGCAAACACTGAAGCTTTCTTT
CDR3aa: CASSTQANTEAFF

j_gene: TRBJ2-7
abundance: few
v_gene: TRBV5-6
len: 11
d_gene: .
CDR3nt: TGTGCCAGCAGCTTATCCGGCGAGCAGTACTTC
CDR3aa: CASSLSGEQYF

j_gene: TRBJ2-7
abundance: few
v_gene: TRBV10-3
len: 14
d_gene: TRBD2
CDR3nt: TGTGCCATCAGTGAGACTAGCGAGTACTACGAGCAGTACTTC
CDR3aa: CAISETSEYYEQYF

j_gene: TRBJ2-1
abundance: .
v_gene: TRBV25-1
len: 16
d_gene: TRBD1
CDR3nt: TGTGCCAGCAGTGAATATCAGACAGGGCGTAGGGATGAGCAGTTCTTC
CDR3aa: CASSEYQTGRRDEQFF

j_gene: TRBJ2-3
abundance: once
v_gene: TRBV9
len: 15
d_gene: TRBD1
CDR3nt: TGTGCCAGCAGCGTAGACAGGACAGGGAGGGATACGCAGTATTTT
CDR3aa: CASSVDRTGRDTQYF

j_gene: TRBJ2-7
abundance: .
v_gene: TRBV7-9
len: 14
d_gene: .
CDR3nt: TGTGCCAGCAGCTTAGAGGCCAGCTCCTACGAGCAGTACTTC
CDR3aa: CASSLEASSYEQYF

j_gene: TRBJ2-7
abundance: few
v_gene: TRBV25-1
len: 14
d_gene: TRBD1
CDR3nt: TGTGCCAGCAGTGAATCGGGACAGACGTACGAGCAGTACTTC
CDR3aa: CASSESGQTYEQYF

j_gene: TRBJ1-2
abundance: few
v_gene: TRBV29-1
len: 14
d_gene: TRBD1
CDR3nt: TGCAGCGTTGAAGAACCGGGCAGGGGGAATGGCTACACCTTC
CDR3aa: CSVEEPGRGNGYTF

j_gene: TRBJ2-7
abundance: few
v_gene: TRBV9
len: 15
d_gene: TRBD2
CDR3nt: TGTGCCAGCAGCGAGGGGACTAGCGGAGCCTACGAGCAGTACTTC
CDR3aa: CASSEGTSGAYEQYF

j_gene: TRBJ2-1
abundance: many
v_gene: TRBV6-2/TRBV6-3
len: 17
d_gene: TRBD2
CDR3nt: TGTGCCAGCAGTCGGCCACCGACTAGCTTCTCCTACAATGAGCAGTTCTTC
CDR3aa: CASSRPPTSFSYNEQFF

j_gene: TRBJ1-1
abundance: few
v_gene: TRBV2
len: 14
d_gene: TRBD1
CDR3nt: TGTGCCAGCAGTGACCCGGACAGGGGCGCTGAAGCTTTCTTT
CDR3aa: CASSDPDRGAEAFF

j_gene: TRBJ2-1
abundance: once
v_gene: TRBV6-1
len: 13
d_gene: TRBD2
CDR3nt: TGTGCCCACGGGACTAGCGGGAAGGCTGGGCAGTTCTTC
CDR3aa: CAHGTSGKAGQFF

j_gene: TRBJ2-7
abundance: few
v_gene: TRBV20-1
len: 14
d_gene: .
CDR3nt: TGCAGTGCTAGAGGGGGTCAAGGGGTCTACGAGCAGTACTTC
CDR3aa: CSARGGQGVYEQYF

j_gene: TRBJ1-2
abundance: .
v_gene: TRBV5-1
len: 15
d_gene: .
CDR3nt: TGCGCCAGCAGCTTGGCCTTAGGCGAGGGCTTAAGCAACACCTTC
CDR3aa: CASSLALGEGLSNTF

j_gene: TRBJ1-2
abundance: .
v_gene: TRBV28
len: 14
d_gene: .
CDR3nt: TGTGCCAGCAGTTTATATCGACCCCCATATGGCTACACCTTC
CDR3aa: CASSLYRPPYGYTF

j_gene: TRBJ1-1
abundance: .
v_gene: TRBV28
len: 13
d_gene: TRBD1
CDR3nt: TGTGCCAGCGGGGACAGGGGTCCCACTGAAGCTTTCTTT
CDR3aa: CASGDRGPTEAFF

j_gene: TRBJ2-7
abundance: few
v_gene: TRBV10-3
len: 12
d_gene: .
CDR3nt: TGTGCCATCAGTGAGGGAGTGGGTGAGCAGTACTTC
CDR3aa: CAISEGVGEQYF

j_gene: TRBJ1-2
abundance: once
v_gene: TRBV12-3/TRBV12-4
len: 15
d_gene: .
CDR3nt: TGTGCCAGCAGTGTACCGGGACCCCCACGGGGGGGCTACACCTTC
CDR3aa: CASSVPGPPRGGYTF

j_gene: TRBJ2-3
abundance: .
v_gene: TRBV29-1
len: 13
d_gene: TRBD2
CDR3nt: TGCAGCGTTGGGCGGCGGGAGACAGATGCGCAGTATTTT
CDR3aa: CSVGRRETDAQYF

j_gene: TRBJ1-2
abundance: few
v_gene: TRBV12-3/TRBV12-4
len: 12
d_gene: .
CDR3nt: TGTGCCAGCAGTTTAGGGCTGGATGGCTACACCTTC
CDR3aa: CASSLGLDGYTF

j_gene: TRBJ2-5
abundance: .
v_gene: TRBV9
len: 16
d_gene: .
CDR3nt: TGTGCCAGCAGCGTAGACAGCTACTACGGATGGGAGACCCAGTACTTC
CDR3aa: CASSVDSYYGWETQYF

j_gene: TRBJ2-1
abundance: .
v_gene: TRBV5-1
len: 16
d_gene: .
CDR3nt: TGCGCCAGCAGTCCGCGGCTGGGGGGGCTGACGTTTGAGCAGTTCTTC
CDR3aa: CASSPRLGGLTFEQFF

j_gene: TRBJ2-1
abundance: .
v_gene: TRBV14
len: 17
d_gene: .
CDR3nt: TGTGCCAGCAGCCAAGAAGGAATCGGGAGAAGCTACAATGAGCAGTTCTTC
CDR3aa: CASSQEGIGRSYNEQFF

j_gene: TRBJ1-1
abundance: .
v_gene: TRBV5-6
len: 13
d_gene: TRBD1
CDR3nt: TGTGCCAGCAGCTTGGAGGGGGCGACTGAAGCTTTCTTT
CDR3aa: CASSLEGATEAFF

j_gene: TRBJ1-1
abundance: .
v_gene: TRBV7-9
len: 13
d_gene: .
CDR3nt: TGTGCCAGCAGCTCTACCCTTGGGGACACGGCTTTCTTT
CDR3aa: CASSSTLGDTAFF

j_gene: TRBJ2-5
abundance: few
v_gene: TRBV28
len: 13
d_gene: TRBD2
CDR3nt: TGTGCCAGCAGTCCGCACGGGGGGTGGGAGCAGTACTTC
CDR3aa: CASSPHGGWEQYF

j_gene: TRBJ2-1
abundance: few
v_gene: TRBV20-1
len: 12
d_gene: .
CDR3nt: TGCAGTGCGACGGACGGGTACAATGAGCAGTTCTTC
CDR3aa: CSATDGYNEQFF

j_gene: TRBJ2-5
abundance: few
v_gene: TRBV10-3
len: 12
d_gene: .
CDR3nt: TGTGCCATCAGTGAACAGCAAGAGACCCAGTACTTC
CDR3aa: CAISEQQETQYF

j_gene: TRBJ1-6
abundance: .
v_gene: TRBV7-6
len: 14
d_gene: .
CDR3nt: TGTGCCAGCAGCTTACAGGCAGGAGGTTCACCCCTCCACTTT
CDR3aa: CASSLQAGGSPLHF

j_gene: TRBJ1-5
abundance: few
v_gene: TRBV29-1
len: 14
d_gene: .
CDR3nt: TGCAGCGTTGACCCGGAGTTTAGCAATCAGCCCCAGCATTTT
CDR3aa: CSVDPEFSNQPQHF

j_gene: TRBJ1-2
abundance: few
v_gene: TRBV10-2
len: 14
d_gene: TRBD1
CDR3nt: TGCGCCAGCAGTGTGACAGGGGGGGCCTATGGCTACACCTTC
CDR3aa: CASSVTGGAYGYTF

j_gene: TRBJ2-3
abundance: .
v_gene: TRBV6-2/TRBV6-3
len: 16
d_gene: TRBD2
CDR3nt: TGTGCCAGCAGTTACCTAGCGGGGGATCCTACAGATACGCAGTATTTT
CDR3aa: CASSYLAGDPTDTQYF

j_gene: TRBJ1-1
abundance: .
v_gene: TRBV20-1
len: 13
d_gene: .
CDR3nt: TGCAGTGCTAGAGATATCTGGAACACTGAAGCTTTCTTT
CDR3aa: CSARDIWNTEAFF

j_gene: TRBJ1-1
abundance: .
v_gene: TRBV7-9
len: 14
d_gene: TRBD1
CDR3nt: TGTGCCAGCACCCGGGGACAGCCGAACACTGAAGCTTTCTTT
CDR3aa: CASTRGQPNTEAFF

j_gene: TRBJ2-1
abundance: few
v_gene: TRBV27
len: 14
d_gene: TRBD2
CDR3nt: TGTGCCAGCAGTTTCGGTCGGGGGGTTAATGAGCAGTTCTTC
CDR3aa: CASSFGRGVNEQFF

j_gene: TRBJ2-3
abundance: .
v_gene: TRBV11-3
len: 13
d_gene: .
CDR3nt: TGTGTCAGCAGCAACTCCCCTGAAGATACGCAGTATTTT
CDR3aa: CVSSNSPEDTQYF

j_gene: TRBJ1-4
abundance: .
v_gene: TRBV3-1
len: 18
d_gene: .
CDR3nt: TGTGCCAGCAGCCAAGTCGCGGGGGGCGGTTCAACTAATGAAAAACTGTTTTTT
CDR3aa: CASSQVAGGGSTNEKLFF

j_gene: TRBJ2-7
abundance: many
v_gene: TRBV18
len: 14
d_gene: .
CDR3nt: TGTGCCAGCTCTTCCGGTAGGGGATCCTACGAGCAGTACTTC
CDR3aa: CASSSGRGSYEQYF

j_gene: TRBJ2-5
abundance: .
v_gene: TRBV29-1
len: 13
d_gene: .
CDR3nt: TGCAGCGCAGAGGGCAGGGATAGAGAGACCCAGTACTTC
CDR3aa: CSAEGRDRETQYF

j_gene: TRBJ2-3
abundance: many
v_gene: TRBV29-1
len: 16
d_gene: .
CDR3nt: TGCAGCGTTGATTGGGGTGGGGTGCTTCACCCACTTACGCAGTATTTT
CDR3aa: CSVDWGGVLHPLTQYF

j_gene: TRBJ2-5
abundance: many
v_gene: TRBV25-1
len: 18
d_gene: TRBD2
CDR3nt: TGTGCCAGCAGGCCACGGACTAGCGGGAGGGCCCTCTCGGAGACCCAGTACTTC
CDR3aa: CASRPRTSGRALSETQYF

j_gene: TRBJ1-1
abundance: .
v_gene: TRBV14
len: 15
d_gene: .
CDR3nt: TGTGCCAGCAGCCGAGGGCTCAGAGGGAACACTGAAGCTTTCTTT
CDR3aa: CASSRGLRGNTEAFF

j_gene: TRBJ2-5
abundance: .
v_gene: TRBV20-1
len: 12
d_gene: .
CDR3nt: TGCAGTACCTACAGGGACCAAGAGACCCAGTACTTC
CDR3aa: CSTYRDQETQYF

j_gene: TRBJ1-1
abundance: .
v_gene: TRBV6-2/TRBV6-3
len: 11
d_gene: .
CDR3nt: TGTGCCAGCAGTCAGCGCAGGGTAGCTTTCTTT
CDR3aa: CASSQRRVAFF

j_gene: TRBJ2-1
abundance: .
v_gene: TRBV7-3
len: 12
d_gene: .
CDR3nt: TGTGCCAGCAGGCGACTCGCGAATGAGCAGTTCTTC
CDR3aa: CASRRLANEQFF

j_gene: TRBJ2-3
abundance: .
v_gene: TRBV4-3
len: 17
d_gene: TRBD2
CDR3nt: TGCGCCAGCAGCCTTTTTGAGACTAGCGATAGCACAGATACGCAGTATTTT
CDR3aa: CASSLFETSDSTDTQYF

j_gene: TRBJ2-7
abundance: .
v_gene: TRBV9
len: 15
d_gene: .
CDR3nt: TGTGCCAGCAGCGTAGGGAGGGAGTTCTACAATGAGCAGTACTTC
CDR3aa: CASSVGREFYNEQYF

j_gene: TRBJ1-1
abundance: .
v_gene: TRBV3-1
len: 17
d_gene: TRBD1
CDR3nt: TGTGCCAGCAGCCACCGGGACAGGGGGTTAATGAACACTGAAGCTTTCTTT
CDR3aa: CASSHRDRGLMNTEAFF

j_gene: TRBJ1-1
abundance: .
v_gene: TRBV7-6
len: 15
d_gene: TRBD1
CDR3nt: TGTGCCAGCAGCTCGAACAGGGGCGGAAACACTGAAGCTTTCTTT
CDR3aa: CASSSNRGGNTEAFF

j_gene: TRBJ1-6
abundance: few
v_gene: TRBV27
len: 15
d_gene: TRBD1
CDR3nt: TGTGCCAGCTGGCCCCGGGGACAGGGGAATTCACCCCTCCACTTT
CDR3aa: CASWPRGQGNSPLHF

j_gene: TRBJ1-4
abundance: few
v_gene: TRBV7-2
len: 14
d_gene: TRBD1
CDR3nt: TGTGCCAGCAGCCTGACAGGGAGTAATGAAAAACTGTTTTTT
CDR3aa: CASSLTGSNEKLFF

j_gene: TRBJ2-1
abundance: few
v_gene: TRBV5-1
len: 17
d_gene: .
CDR3nt: TGCGCCAGCAGCTTGAATCAGGTTCTCTCATCCTACAATGAGCAGTTCTTC
CDR3aa: CASSLNQVLSSYNEQFF

j_gene: TRBJ2-1
abundance: .
v_gene: TRBV6-5
len: 16
d_gene: TRBD2
CDR3nt: TGTGCCAGCAGTTACTCGACCGGGGGGGAGTACAATGAGCAGTTCTTC
CDR3aa: CASSYSTGGEYNEQFF

j_gene: TRBJ2-2
abundance: .
v_gene: TRBV11-2
len: 14
d_gene: TRBD1
CDR3nt: TGTGCCAGCAGCGTGTTACAGGGGGCCGGGGAGCTGTTTTTT
CDR3aa: CASSVLQGAGELFF

j_gene: TRBJ2-5
abundance: .
v_gene: TRBV4-1
len: 15
d_gene: TRBD1
CDR3nt: TGCGCCAGCAGCCAAGGTGGGACAGGTCAAGAGACCCAGTACTTC
CDR3aa: CASSQGGTGQETQYF

j_gene: TRBJ1-1
abundance: .
v_gene: TRBV7-9
len: 15
d_gene: TRBD1
CDR3nt: TGTGCCAGCAGCACCGACAGGGAGGGTAACACTGAAGCTTTCTTT
CDR3aa: CASSTDREGNTEAFF

j_gene: TRBJ2-1
abundance: .
v_gene: TRBV7-8
len: 14
d_gene: .
CDR3nt: TGTGCCAGCAGCTTAGTAGCAGACCAGGGTGAGCAGTTCTTC
CDR3aa: CASSLVADQGEQFF